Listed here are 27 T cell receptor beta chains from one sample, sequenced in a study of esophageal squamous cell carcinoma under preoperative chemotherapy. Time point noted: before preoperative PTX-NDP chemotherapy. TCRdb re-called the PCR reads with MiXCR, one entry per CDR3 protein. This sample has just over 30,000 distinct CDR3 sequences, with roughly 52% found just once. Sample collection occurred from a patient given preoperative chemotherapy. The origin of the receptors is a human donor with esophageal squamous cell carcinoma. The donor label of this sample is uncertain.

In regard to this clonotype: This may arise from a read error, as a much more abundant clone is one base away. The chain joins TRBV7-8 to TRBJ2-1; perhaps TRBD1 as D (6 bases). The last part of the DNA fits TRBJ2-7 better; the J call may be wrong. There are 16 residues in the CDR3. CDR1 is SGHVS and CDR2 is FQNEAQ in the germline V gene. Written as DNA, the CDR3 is TGTGCCAGCAGCCTAGAGGGGGTAAGGCCCTACAATGAGCAGTACTTC. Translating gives CASSLEGVRPYNEQYF.

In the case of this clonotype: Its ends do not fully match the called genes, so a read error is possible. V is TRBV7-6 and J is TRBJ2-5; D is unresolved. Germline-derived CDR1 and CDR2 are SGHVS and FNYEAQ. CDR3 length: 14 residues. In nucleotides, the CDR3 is TGTGCCAGCAGCTTAGACGGGCACCAAGAGACCCGATTTTTC. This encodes CASSLDGHQETRFF.

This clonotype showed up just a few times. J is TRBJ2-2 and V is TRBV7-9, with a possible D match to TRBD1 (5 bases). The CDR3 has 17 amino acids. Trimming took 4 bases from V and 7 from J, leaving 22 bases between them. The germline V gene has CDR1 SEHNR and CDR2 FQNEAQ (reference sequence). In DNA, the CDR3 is TGTGCCAGCAGCTCTAAATTTGTGGACCGCAGGGTCGGGGAGCTGTTTTTT. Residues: CASSSKFVDRRVGELFF.

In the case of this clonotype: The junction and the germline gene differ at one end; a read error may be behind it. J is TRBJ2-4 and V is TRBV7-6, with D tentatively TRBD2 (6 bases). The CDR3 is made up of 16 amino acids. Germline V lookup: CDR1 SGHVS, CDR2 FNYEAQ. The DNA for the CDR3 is TGTGCCAGCAGCGTAATGGCGCGGGGAGCCACAGACACGCAGTATTTC. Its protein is CASSVMARGATDTQYF.

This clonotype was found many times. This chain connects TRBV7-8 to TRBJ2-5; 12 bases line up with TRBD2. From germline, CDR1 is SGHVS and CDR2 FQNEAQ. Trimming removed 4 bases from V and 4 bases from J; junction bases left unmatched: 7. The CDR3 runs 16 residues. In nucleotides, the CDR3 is TGTGCCAGCAGCTCGCTAGCGGGAGGGCCTTTAGAGACCCAGTACTTC. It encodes CASSSLAGGPLETQYF.

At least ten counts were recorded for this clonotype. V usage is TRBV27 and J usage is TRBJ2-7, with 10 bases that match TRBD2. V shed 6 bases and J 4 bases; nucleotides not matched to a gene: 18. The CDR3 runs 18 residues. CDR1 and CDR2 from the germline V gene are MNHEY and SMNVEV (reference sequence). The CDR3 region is CASSPIGLAGDSGYEQYF. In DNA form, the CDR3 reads TGTGCCAGCAGCCCAATCGGGCTAGCGGGAGATTCGGGTTACGAGCAGTACTTC.

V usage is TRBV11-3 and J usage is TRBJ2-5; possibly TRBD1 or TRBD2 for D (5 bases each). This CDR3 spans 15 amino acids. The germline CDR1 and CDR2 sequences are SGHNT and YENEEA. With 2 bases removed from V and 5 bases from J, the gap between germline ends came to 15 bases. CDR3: CASSLPPWGRETQYF. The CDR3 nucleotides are TGTGCCAGCAGCTTACCCCCCTGGGGACGCGAGACCCAGTACTTC.

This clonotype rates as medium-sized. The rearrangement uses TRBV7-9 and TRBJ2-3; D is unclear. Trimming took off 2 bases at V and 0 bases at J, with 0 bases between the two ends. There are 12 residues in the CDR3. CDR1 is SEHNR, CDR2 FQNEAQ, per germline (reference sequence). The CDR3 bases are TGTGCCAGCAGCTTAAGCACAGATACGCAGTATTTT. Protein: CASSLSTDTQYF.

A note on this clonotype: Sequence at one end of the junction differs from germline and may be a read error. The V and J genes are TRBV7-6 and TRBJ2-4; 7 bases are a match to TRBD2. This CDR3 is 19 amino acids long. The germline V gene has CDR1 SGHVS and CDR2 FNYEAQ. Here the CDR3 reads CASSLDAAIPGGDKKIQYF. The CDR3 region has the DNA TGTGCCAGCAGCTTGGATGCGGCCATCCCGGGGGGTGACAAAAAGATTCAGTACTTC. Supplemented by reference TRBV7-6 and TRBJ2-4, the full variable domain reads GAGVSQSPRYKVTKRGQDVALRCDPISGHVSLYWYRQALGQGPEFLTYFNYEAQQDKSGLPNDRFSAERPEGSISTLTIQRTEQRDSAMYRCASSLDAAIPGGDKKIQYFGAGTRLSVL.

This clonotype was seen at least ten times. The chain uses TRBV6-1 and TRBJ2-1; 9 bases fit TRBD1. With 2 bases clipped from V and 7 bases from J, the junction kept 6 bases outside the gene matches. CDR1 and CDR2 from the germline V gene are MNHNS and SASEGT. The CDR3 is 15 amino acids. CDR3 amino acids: CASSEMGQGINEQFF. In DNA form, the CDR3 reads TGTGCCAGCAGTGAAATGGGACAGGGAATAAATGAGCAGTTCTTC.

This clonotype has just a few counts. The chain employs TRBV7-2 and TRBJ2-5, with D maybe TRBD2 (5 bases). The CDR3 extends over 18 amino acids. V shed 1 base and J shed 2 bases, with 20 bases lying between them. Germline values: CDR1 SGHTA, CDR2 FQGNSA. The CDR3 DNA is TGTGCCAGCAGCTTAGGCTCCGGTTCGGGGTTTATTCAAGAGACCCAGTACTTC. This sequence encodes CASSLGSGSGFIQETQYF.

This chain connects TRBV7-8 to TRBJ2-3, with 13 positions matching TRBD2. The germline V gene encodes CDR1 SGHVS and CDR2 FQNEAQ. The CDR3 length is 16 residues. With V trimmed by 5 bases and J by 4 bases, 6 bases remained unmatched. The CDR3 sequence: CASSPGTSGVPDTQYF. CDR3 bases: TGTGCCAGCAGCCCCGGGACTAGCGGGGTCCCAGATACGCAGTATTTT. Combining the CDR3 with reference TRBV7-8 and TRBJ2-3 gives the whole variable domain GAGVSQSPRYKVAKRGQDVALRCDPISGHVSLFWYQQALGQGPEFLTYFQNEAQLDKSGLPSDRFFAERPEGSVSTLKIQRTQQEDSAVYLCASSPGTSGVPDTQYFGPGTRLTVL.

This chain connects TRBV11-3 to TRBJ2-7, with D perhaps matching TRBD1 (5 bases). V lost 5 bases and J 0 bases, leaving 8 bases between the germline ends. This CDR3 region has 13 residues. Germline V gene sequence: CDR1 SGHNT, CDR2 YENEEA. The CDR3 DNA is TGTGCCAGCAGCCTTGACAGCTCCTACGAGCAGTACTTC. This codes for CASSLDSSYEQYF.

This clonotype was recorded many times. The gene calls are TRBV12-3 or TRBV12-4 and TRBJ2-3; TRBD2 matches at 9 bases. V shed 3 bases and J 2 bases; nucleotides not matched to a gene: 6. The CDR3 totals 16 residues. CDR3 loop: CASSFRSGRSTDTQYF. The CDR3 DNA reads TGTGCCAGCAGTTTTCGCAGCGGGAGGTCCACAGATACGCAGTATTTT.

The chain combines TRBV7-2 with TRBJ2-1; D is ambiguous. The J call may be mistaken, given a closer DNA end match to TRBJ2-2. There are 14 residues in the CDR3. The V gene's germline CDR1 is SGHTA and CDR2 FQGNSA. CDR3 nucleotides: TGTGCCAGCAGCGCGTTCGGCACCTCCGATGAGCTGTTTTTT. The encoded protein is CASSAFGTSDELFF.

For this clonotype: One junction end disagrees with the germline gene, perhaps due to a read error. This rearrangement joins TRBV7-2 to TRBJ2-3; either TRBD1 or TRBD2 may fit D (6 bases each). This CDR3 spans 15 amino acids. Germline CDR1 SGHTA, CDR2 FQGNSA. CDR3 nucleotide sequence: TGTGCCAGGGGCTCCGGGGGCAATGCCCAAGAGACCCAGTATTTC. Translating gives CARGSGGNAQETQYF.

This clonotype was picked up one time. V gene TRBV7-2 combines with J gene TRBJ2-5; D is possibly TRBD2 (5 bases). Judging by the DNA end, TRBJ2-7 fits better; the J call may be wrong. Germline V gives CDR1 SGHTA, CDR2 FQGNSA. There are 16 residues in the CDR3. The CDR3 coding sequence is TGTGCCAGCAGCTACTTAGGGATGAGGGTTTCATACGAGCAGTACTTC. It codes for CASSYLGMRVSYEQYF.

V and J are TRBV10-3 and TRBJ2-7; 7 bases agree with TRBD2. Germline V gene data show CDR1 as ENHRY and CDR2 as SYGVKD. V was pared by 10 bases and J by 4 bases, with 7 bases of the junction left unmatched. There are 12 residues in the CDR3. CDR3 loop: CATSGEGYEQYF. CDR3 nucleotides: TGTGCCACCTCCGGGGAGGGGTACGAGCAGTACTTC.

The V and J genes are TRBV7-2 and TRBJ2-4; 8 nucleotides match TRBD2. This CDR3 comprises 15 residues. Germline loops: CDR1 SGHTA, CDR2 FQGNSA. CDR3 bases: TGTGGCCGCGGCTCGGGGGGGAGTGCCAAAAATACGCAGTACTTC. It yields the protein CGRGSGGSAKNTQYF. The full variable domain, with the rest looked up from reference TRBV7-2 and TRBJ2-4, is GAGVSQSPSNKVTEKGKDVELRCDPISGHTALYWYRQSLGQGLEFLIYFQGNSAPDKSGLPSDRFSAERTGGSVSTLTIQRTQQEDSAVYLCGRGSGGSAKNTQYFGAGTRLSVL.

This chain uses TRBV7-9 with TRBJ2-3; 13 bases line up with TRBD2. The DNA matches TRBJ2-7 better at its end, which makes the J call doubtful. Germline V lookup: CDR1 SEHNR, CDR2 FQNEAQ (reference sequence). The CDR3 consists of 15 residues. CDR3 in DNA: TGTGCCAGCAGCCGTACCAGACTAGCGGGAGGTGAGCAGTACTTC. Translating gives CASSRTRLAGGEQYF.

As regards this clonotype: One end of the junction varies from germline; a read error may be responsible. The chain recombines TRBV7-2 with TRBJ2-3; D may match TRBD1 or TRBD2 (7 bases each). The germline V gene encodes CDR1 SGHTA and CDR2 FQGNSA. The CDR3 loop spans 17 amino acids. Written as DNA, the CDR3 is TGTGCCAGCAGCTGCAGGGAGGGGGCGTTCCCCGCAAATACGCAGTATTTC. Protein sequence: CASSCREGAFPANTQYF.

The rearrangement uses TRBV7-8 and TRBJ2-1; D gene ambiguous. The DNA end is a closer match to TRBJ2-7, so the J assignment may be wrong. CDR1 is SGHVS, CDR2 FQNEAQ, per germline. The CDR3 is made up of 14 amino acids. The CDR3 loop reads CASSLGAQRYEQYF. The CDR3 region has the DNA TGTGCCAGCAGCTTAGGTGCCCAACGATACGAGCAGTACTTC.

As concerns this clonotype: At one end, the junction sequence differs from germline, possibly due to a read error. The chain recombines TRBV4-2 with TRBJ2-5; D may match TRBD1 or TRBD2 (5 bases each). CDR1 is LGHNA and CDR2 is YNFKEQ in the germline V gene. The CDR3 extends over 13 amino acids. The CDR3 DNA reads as TGTGCCAGCAGCCAAATTAGGGGAGAGACTCAGTACTTC. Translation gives CASSQIRGETQYF.

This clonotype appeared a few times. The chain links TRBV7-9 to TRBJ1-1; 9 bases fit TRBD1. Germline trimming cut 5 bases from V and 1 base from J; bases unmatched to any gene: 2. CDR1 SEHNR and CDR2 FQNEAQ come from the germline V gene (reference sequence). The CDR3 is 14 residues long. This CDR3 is CASSMGQGNTEAFF. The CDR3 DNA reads TGTGCCAGCAGCATGGGACAGGGGAACACTGAAGCTTTCTTT.

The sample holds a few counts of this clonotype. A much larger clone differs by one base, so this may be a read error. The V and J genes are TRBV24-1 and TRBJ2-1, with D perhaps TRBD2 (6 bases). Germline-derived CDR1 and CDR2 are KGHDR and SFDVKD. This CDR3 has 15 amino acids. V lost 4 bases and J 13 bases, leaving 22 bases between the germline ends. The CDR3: CATSDPAGRQETQFF. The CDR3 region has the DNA TGTGCCACCAGTGACCCCGCGGGGCGGCAAGAGACCCAGTTCTTC.

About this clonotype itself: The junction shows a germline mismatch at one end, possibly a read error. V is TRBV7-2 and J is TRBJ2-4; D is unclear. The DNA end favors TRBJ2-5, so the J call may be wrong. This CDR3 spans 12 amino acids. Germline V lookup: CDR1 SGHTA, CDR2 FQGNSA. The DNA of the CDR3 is TGTGCCAGCAGCCTAGATCAAGGGACCCAGTACTTC. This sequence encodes CASSLDQGTQYF.

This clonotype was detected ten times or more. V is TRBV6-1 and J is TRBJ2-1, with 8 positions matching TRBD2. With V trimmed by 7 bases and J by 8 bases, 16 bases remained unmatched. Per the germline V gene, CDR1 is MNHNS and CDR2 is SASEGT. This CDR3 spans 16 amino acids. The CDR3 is CASTPGGSGRFDEQFF. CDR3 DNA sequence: TGTGCCAGCACCCCAGGCGGGAGCGGGAGATTTGATGAGCAGTTCTTC.